This T cell receptor (beta chain) was recorded in a study of PD-L1 blockade in urothelial cancer. The study, taken as a whole, reports: When measured at 3 weeks, tumor-associated blood clones expanded more in durable-benefit patients.

What went into each PCR as a spike was synthetic TCR analog templates. Generated by immunoSEQ multiplex PCR, the TCRdb table keeps only in-frame clones and is missing some. This table holds about 55,000 clones, roughly 84% found once. The CDR3 consists of 15 residues. Per germline, CDR1 MGHRA and CDR2 YSYEKL. V dropped 3 bases and J dropped 0; count of bases not matched to a gene: 3. Described time point: pretreatment peripheral blood. In regard to this clone: The antigen is undetermined.

This chain connects TRBV4-1 to TRBJ1-2; the match to TRBD1 covers 8 bases. Sequencing was performed on PBMCs, taken around atezolizumab (anti-PD-L1) treatment. The TCR comes from a man aged 45-60 years with urothelial cancer. CDR3 nucleotides: TGCGCCAGCAGCCAGGGACAGGCAACTAACTATGGCTACACCTTC. Translated: CASSQGQATNYGYTF.